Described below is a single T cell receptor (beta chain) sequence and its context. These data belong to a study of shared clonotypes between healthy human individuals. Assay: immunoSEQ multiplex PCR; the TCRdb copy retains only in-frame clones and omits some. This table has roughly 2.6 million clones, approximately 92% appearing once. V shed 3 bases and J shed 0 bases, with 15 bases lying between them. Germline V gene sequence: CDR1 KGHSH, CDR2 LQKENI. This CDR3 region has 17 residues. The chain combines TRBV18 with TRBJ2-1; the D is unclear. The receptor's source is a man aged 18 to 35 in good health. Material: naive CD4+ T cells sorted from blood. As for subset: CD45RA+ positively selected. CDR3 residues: CASSPQGPGVSYNEQFF. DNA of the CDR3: TGTGCCAGCTCACCGCAAGGACCAGGCGTCTCCTACAATGAGCAGTTCTTC.